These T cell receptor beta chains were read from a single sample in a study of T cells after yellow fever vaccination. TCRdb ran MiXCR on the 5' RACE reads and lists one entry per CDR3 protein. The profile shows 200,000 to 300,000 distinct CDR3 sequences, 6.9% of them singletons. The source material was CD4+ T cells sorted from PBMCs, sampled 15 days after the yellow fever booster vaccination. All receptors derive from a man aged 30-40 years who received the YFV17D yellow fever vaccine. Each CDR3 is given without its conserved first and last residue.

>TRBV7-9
ASSLGVTPTQY
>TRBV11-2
ASSEQRGGGNEQF
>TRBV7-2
ASSRLAGGSTDTQY
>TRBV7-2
ASSHPRGGYEQY
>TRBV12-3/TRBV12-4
ASSKRRSPEVNEQF
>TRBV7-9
AGSRWDTTQPQH
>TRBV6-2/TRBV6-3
ASIRDGGPNYGYT
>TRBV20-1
SASTGTSDYEQY
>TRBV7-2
ASSFPRTSAGNTEAF
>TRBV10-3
AISVREDTGELF
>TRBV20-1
SARAASGSGETQY
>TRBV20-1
SARAGLAVHEQF
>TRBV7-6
ASSSSGTGASPLH
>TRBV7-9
ASSLGVLGETQY
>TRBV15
ATSSLSGGRETQY
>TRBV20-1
SARGWGGYEQY
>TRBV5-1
ASSLGVNTEAF
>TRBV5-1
ASSLASGSQETQY